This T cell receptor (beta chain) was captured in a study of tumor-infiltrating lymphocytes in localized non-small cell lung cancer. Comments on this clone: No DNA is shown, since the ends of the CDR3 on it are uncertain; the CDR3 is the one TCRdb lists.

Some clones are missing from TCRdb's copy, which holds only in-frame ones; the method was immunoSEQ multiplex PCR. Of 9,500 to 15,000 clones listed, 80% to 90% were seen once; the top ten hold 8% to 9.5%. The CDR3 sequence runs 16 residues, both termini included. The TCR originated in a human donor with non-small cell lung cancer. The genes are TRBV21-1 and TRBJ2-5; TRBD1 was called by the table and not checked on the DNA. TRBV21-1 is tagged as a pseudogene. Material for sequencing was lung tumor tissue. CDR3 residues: CASSKVGTGSPYEQYF.